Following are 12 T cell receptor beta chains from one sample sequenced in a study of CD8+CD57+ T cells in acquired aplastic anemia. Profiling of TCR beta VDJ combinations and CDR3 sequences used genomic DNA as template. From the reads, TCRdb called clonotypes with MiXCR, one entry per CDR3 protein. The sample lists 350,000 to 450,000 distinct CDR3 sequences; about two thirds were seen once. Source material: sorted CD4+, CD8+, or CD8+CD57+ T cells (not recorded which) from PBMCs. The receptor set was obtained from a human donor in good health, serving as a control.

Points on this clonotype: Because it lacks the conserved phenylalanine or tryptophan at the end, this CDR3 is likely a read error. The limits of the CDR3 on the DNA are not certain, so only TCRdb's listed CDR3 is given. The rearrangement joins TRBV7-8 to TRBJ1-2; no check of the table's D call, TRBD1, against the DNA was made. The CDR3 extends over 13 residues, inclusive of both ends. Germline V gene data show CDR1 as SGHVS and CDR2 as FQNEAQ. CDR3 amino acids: CASSSDRGGGDTQ.

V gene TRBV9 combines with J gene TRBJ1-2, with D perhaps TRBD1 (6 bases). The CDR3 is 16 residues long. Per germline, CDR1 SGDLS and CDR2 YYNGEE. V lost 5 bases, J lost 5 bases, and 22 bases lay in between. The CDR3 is CASRAGGETGSYGYTF. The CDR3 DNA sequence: TGTGCCAGCAGGGCCGGCGGGGAGACAGGCTCTTATGGCTACACCTTC.

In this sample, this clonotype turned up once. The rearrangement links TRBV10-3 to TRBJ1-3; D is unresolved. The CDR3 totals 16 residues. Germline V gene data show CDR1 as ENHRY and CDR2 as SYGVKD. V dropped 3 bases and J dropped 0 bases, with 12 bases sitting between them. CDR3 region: CAISEESLGSGNTIYF. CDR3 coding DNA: TGTGCCATCAGTGAAGAATCCCTGGGCTCTGGAAACACCATATATTTT.

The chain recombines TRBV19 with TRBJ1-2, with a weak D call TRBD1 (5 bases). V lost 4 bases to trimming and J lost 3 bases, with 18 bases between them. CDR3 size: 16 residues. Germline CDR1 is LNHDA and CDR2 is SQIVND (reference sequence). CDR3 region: CASSTHPGLGYYGYTF. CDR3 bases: TGTGCCAGTAGTACGCATCCGGGACTGGGGTACTATGGCTACACCTTC.

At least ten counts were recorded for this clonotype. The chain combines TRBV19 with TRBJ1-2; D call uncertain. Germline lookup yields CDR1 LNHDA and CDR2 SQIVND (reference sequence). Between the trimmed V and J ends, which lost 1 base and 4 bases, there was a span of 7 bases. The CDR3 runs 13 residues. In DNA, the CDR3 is TGTGCCAGTAGTATAGGGACGATCTATGGCTACACCTTC. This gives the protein CASSIGTIYGYTF.

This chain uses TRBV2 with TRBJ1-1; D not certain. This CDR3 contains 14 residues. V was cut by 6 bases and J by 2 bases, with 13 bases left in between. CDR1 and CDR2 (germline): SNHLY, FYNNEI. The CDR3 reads CASSESTSNTEAFF. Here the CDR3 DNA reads TGTGCCAGCAGCGAGAGCACGAGTAACACTGAAGCTTTCTTT.

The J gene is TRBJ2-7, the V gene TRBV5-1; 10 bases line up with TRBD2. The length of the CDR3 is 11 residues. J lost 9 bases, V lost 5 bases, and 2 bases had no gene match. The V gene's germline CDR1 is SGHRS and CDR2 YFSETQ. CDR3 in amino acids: CASSRTSGQYF. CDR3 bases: TGCGCCAGCAGTCGGACTAGCGGGCAGTACTTC.

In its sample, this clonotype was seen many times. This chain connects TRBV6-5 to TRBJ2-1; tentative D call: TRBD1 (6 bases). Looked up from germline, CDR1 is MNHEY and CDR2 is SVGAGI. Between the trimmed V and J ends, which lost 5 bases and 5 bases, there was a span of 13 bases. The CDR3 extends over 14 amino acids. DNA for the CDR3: TGTGCCAGCAGTGGTAGGACAGCTAACAATGAGCAGTTCTTC. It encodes CASSGRTANNEQFF.

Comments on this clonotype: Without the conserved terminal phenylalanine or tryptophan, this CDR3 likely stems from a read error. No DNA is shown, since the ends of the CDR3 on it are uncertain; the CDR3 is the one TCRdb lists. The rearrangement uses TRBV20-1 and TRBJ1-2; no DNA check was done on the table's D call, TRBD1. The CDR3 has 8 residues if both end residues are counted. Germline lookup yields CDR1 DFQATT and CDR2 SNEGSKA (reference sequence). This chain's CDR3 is CSAYIRDR.

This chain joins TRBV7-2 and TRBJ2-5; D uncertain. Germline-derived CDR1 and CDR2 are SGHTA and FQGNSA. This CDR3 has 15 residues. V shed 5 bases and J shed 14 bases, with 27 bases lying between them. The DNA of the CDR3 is TGTGCCAGCAGCCCTAAGGTAGGGCAAGAGACCCAGTACTACTTC. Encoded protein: CASSPKVGQETQYYF.

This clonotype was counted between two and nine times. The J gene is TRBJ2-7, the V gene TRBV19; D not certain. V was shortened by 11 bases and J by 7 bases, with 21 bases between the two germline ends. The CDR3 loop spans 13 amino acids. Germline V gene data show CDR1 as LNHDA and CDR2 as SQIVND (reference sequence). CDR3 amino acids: CAALSLDLNEQYF. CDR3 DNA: TGTGCCGCCTTATCCCTCGACCTCAATGAGCAGTACTTC.

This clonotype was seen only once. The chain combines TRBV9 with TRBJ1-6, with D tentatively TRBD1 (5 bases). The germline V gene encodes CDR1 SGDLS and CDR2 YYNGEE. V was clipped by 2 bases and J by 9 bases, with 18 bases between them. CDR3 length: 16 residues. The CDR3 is CASSVTVGDGGSPLHF. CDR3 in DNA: TGTGCCAGCAGCGTTACGGTGGGGGACGGGGGTTCACCCCTCCACTTT. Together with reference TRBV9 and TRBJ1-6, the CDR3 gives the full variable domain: DSGVTQTPKHLITATGQRVTLRCSPRSGDLSVYWYQQSLDQGLQFLIQYYNGEERAKGNILERFSAQQFPDLHSELNLSSLELGDSALYFCASSVTVGDGGSPLHFGNGTRLTVT.